This T cell receptor (beta chain) derives from a study of cytomegalovirus exposure and HLA in healthy donors (dated by TCRdb to about 2017). Study-level background: An earlier analysis of approximately 640 of the donors reported approximately 300 Gb of sequence data and around 120 million unique TCR beta sequences from 150 million to 200 million T cells. About 280 gigabases of sequencing data and roughly 80 million unique TCR sequences made up an early release that covered approximately 650 HLA-typed donors. Of the roughly 400 genotyped donors, about 80% fell in the genetic ancestry cluster associated with self-reported Caucasian donors. The study was designed to test whether signatures of past pathogen exposure could be identified by cataloging public T cell receptors. The study used immunosequencing to profile the T cell repertoires of approximately 640 subjects and linked those repertoires to cytomegalovirus serostatus. A separate validation cohort of roughly 130 different subjects was used in addition to the roughly 700-subject first cohort. To predict cytomegalovirus infection status, the study combined high-throughput TCR immunosequencing, statistical association of individual TCRs with disease status, and machine learning. To study patterns of TCR occurrence, a later analysis re-analyzed previously published TCR beta repertoires from under 750 donors and added high-resolution HLA genotyping. The later analysis used no new phenotypic data to find candidate immune exposures, relying instead on TCR beta sequences and their occurrence across donors. An earlier analysis of 587 of the donors used high-throughput TCR beta sequencing to judge whether each TCR beta V gene segment behaved as functional or pseudogenic. Donor age, sex, ethnicity and CMV serostatus were compiled alongside the repertoire data. In a later genetic analysis, genome-wide SNP genotypes for about 55% of the roughly 670 donors were used, and that subset was treated as a discovery cohort. Every discovery cohort repertoire had been produced on one sequencing platform. Class I and class II HLA loci were covered by the typing at four-digit resolution. Typing coverage differed by locus: A, B, C, DRB1 and DQB1 were typed in about 620-630 donors, DQA1 in 500 to 550, DPA1 in over 600, and DPB1 in just under 480. Roughly five DR-DQ haplotypes were treated as single units for association and clustering because of strong linkage in the cohort. Among almost 400 genotyped donors of the cohort, an average of about 240,000 unique TCR beta nucleotide sequences were sequenced per donor, roughly 20% of them non-productive.

Relative to germline, V is missing 3 bases and J is missing 8 bases, with 8 bases of the junction outside any gene match. Based on the germline V gene (reference sequence), the CDR1 and CDR2 sequences are LNHDA and SQIVND. Including the terminal cysteine and phenylalanine, the CDR3 comprises 14 residues. The retained sequence is limited to the CDR3, 42 bases, with the frame set at the first base. Comments on this clone: It lacks a known antigen. The record has no base qualities; no much larger clone is one base away.

The paper's findings and limits, for the study overall: At a false discovery rate of 0.05, a later analysis linked around 17,000 TCR beta sequences to specific HLA alleles. A later genetic analysis reported fewer N-insertions in productive TCRs among donors in an Asian-associated ancestry cluster than the 666-donor mean. According to a later analysis, most CMV-associated TCR beta chains appeared to be HLA-restricted, and the HLA associations seemed to be driven largely by CMV exposure. A further reported finding was that TCR beta sequences accurately predicted the HLA-A and HLA-B alleles for most subjects in the first cohort. Compared with equally common non-associated chains, HLA-associated TCR beta chains in a later analysis were more clonally expanded and had lower generation probabilities. An association between a missense DCLRE1C variant and V-gene and J-gene trimming of TCR beta chains was found in a later genetic analysis and replicated in an independent cohort. Because HLA typing was missing for some donors at each locus, association tests included only the typed subset. Most TCR sequences were seen in very few donors, while some public TCRs were found in many individuals. In a later analysis, the rate of TCR association differed among HLA loci, with DRB1 alleles having the most associated TCRs and HLA-C alleles having the fewest. Cytomegalovirus status was reported to be diagnosed by the classifier with high specificity and sensitivity in both the original and validation cohorts. Because counts were too low, about 18 rarely observed V segments, including chromosome 9 orphons, were excluded from the earlier analysis of a few hundred of the donors. When HLA alleles, especially DR and DQ, strongly co-occurred, TCR associations were difficult to assign to individual alleles. The study gave a list of over 150 TCR beta chains associated with cytomegalovirus. According to the authors, the approach could potentially be generalized to other disease states and immunological phenotypes. Linkage disequilibrium might explain the correlated functional status among segregating V segments, but an unknown experimental factor could not be ruled out. The 87-base-pair reads could not distinguish some IMGT-functional V segments, including TRBV6-2 and TRBV6-3, so those segments were excluded. In this cohort, only TCR beta chains were sequenced, and detectable features were limited by the absence of alpha or paired-chain data. According to a later analysis, parvovirus B19, influenza, CMV and Epstein-Barr virus appeared linked to several top co-occurrence clusters. A few of the identified cytomegalovirus-associated TCR beta chains were confirmed in vitro to be specific for cytomegalovirus antigens. For the cohort, immune exposure information was limited to CMV serostatus. A group of highly shared sequence variants was considered likely to be a technical artifact of the sequencing pipeline. The presence/absence analyses assumed that sequencing depth was roughly uniform across donors, and that assumption may not be true. An earlier analysis of roughly 570 of the donors showed that most TCR beta V segments appeared in productive rearrangements either about 90% or about 30% of the time, which broadly matched IMGT annotations.

Library method: the immunoSEQ multiplex PCR assay. The multiplex PCR relied on a mix of 60 forward primers for TCR Vbeta segments and 13 reverse primers for TCR Jbeta segments. A multiplex PCR assay on genomic DNA amplified the CDR3 region of rearranged TCR beta genes. Amplified TCR beta libraries were sequenced as 87-base-pair reads on the Illumina HiSeq System. Per the authors' processing: A later analysis tallied about 77 million unique TCR beta chains across the 550 to 850 repertoires, and some 10 million of those chains were shared by two or more donors. A nearest-neighbor algorithm error-corrected the raw reads and collapsed the reads into unique sequences, merging closely related sequences to remove PCR and sequencing errors. V, D and J gene segments were assigned by aligning CDR3 sequences to IMGT reference sequences. For a sequence to be retained, a match of at least six nucleotides was required to both a V gene segment and a J gene segment. A rearrangement counted as productive if the CDR3 had no stop codons and remained in frame with V and J, and every other rearrangement counted as non-productive. Following IMGT convention, CDR3 was defined as the stretch from the second conserved V-encoded cysteine to the conserved J-encoded phenylalanine. Sequences without an unambiguous match to a single V gene segment were excluded from the earlier analysis of 450 to 650 of the donors. An earlier analysis of approximately 590 of the donors called V segments functional above 56.7% productive rearrangements and segregating when the between-donor standard deviation exceeded 5%. To diagnose cytomegalovirus status from the catalog of TCR beta chain sequences, a statistical classification framework was built. V and J gene assignment, in a later analysis, came from comparing TCR nucleotide sequences with IMGT/GENE-DB human TR gene sequences. Using the TCRdist pipeline, a later analysis assigned CDR3 sequences along with most-parsimonious VDJ recombination scenarios. In a later analysis, each TCR beta chain was defined by its CDR3 amino acid sequence together with its V-gene family, and reads without a unique V-gene family were excluded. As a way to deal with suspected cross-contamination and a sequencing artifact, a later analysis dropped 450 to 600 nucleotide sequences that were highly shared and had low generation probability. For each public chain, a later analysis derived a clonal expansion index from normalized ranks of inferred template counts within each repertoire. In a later analysis, generation probabilities were computed with a VDJ recombination model fitted to out-of-frame rearrangements, and the resulting probabilities were checked against IGoR. In a later analysis, hypergeometric tests were used to score TCR-TCR, TCR-HLA and TCR-CMV co-occurrence, with a repertoire-size bias correction applied to TCR pairs. To estimate false discovery rates, a later analysis permuted the HLA or CMV assignments 20 times. A later analysis grouped co-occurring TCRs with DBSCAN, adding TCRdist sequence similarity when clustering within HLA-allele-positive subsets. Repertoires with fewer than 30,000 or more than 120,000 public chains, plus five repertoires with anomalous nucleotide sharing, were excluded from co-occurrence clustering. TCRdb carries this immuneACCESS record with in-frame sequences only. Its versions omit some clonotypes, under half of them owing to an unresolved V gene in the studies checked, with the rest unexplained. For V, J and clone size, that table is used; D and trimming come from the DNA. The sample table holds roughly 110,000 clones, of which approximately 70% were seen once. Together, the top ten hold around 8.2% of the sample.

The cohort was made up of several hundred healthy bone marrow donors. Cohort members were all nominally healthy when sampled, although unrecorded immune exposures were likely present. The donor tested CMV seropositive and was one of the 289 seropositive cohort members. Every donor gave a peripheral blood sample, and the peripheral blood mononuclear cells from that sample were used for TCR beta sequencing. Genomic DNA was extracted from the blood cell samples with the Qiagen DNeasy Blood Extraction Kit. This clonotype originated in a man younger than 40 in good health and CMV-seropositive. The material sequenced was PBMCs. The chain was built from TRBV19 and TRBJ1-2; TRBD1 aligns with 8 central bases. The DNA sequence is given as TGTGCCAGTAGTATCCTAGACAGGGGAGCCGGCTACACCTTC. This gives the protein CASSILDRGAGYTF. With the rest looked up from the reference TRBV19 and TRBJ1-2 genes rather than sequenced, the full variable domain is DGGITQSPKYLFRKEGQNVTLSCEQNLNHDAMYWYRQDPGQGLRLIYYSQIVNDFQKGDIAEGYSVSREKKESFPLTVTSAQKNPTAFYLCASSILDRGAGYTFGSGTRLTVV.